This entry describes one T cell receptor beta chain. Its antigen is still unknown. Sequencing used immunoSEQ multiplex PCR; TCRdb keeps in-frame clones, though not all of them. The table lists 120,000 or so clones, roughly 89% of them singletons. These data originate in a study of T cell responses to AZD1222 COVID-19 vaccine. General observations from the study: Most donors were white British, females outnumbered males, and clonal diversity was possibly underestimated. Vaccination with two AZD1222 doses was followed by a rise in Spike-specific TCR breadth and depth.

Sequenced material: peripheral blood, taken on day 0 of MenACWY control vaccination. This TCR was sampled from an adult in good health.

The CDR3 DNA follows: TGTGCCAGCAGCTTCCGGGACAGGGCCTACGAGCAGTACTTC. Its translation is CASSFRDRAYEQYF. The chain combines TRBV5-4 with TRBJ2-7; 9 nucleotides line up with TRBD1. After removal of 2 bases from V and 2 bases from J, the junction contained 2 bases not matched to a gene. Germline-derived CDR1 and CDR2 are SGHNT and YYREEE (reference sequence). The CDR3 length is 14 residues.